One and the same sample provided the 5 T cell receptor beta chains below, sequenced in a study of blood T cells in healthy people across ages. Primed by a sample-barcoded 5' primer and a J-beta primer mix, a second PCR proceeded for roughly 6 to 12 cycles. TCRdb re-analysed the 5' RACE reads in MiXCR, keeping a single row per CDR3 protein. The sample lists about 1.6 million distinct CDR3 sequences; about 32% were seen once. Sequenced: blood. Receptor source: a woman in her twenties or thirties in good health.

The chain combines TRBV3-1 with TRBJ1-1; 10 bases match TRBD1. J lost 4 bases, V lost 4 bases, and 9 bases had no gene match. CDR1 LGHDT and CDR2 YNNKEL come from the germline V gene (reference sequence). This CDR3 is built from 16 residues. CDR3 DNA: TGTGCCAGCAGCCCGGACAGGGGGATTATAGGCACTGAAGCTTTCTTT. Protein sequence: CASSPDRGIIGTEAFF. Full variable domain (remainder filled in from reference TRBV3-1 and TRBJ1-1): DTAVSQTPKYLVTQMGNDKSIKCEQNLGHDTMYWYKQDSKKFLKIMFSYNNKELIINETVPNRFSPKSPDKAHLNLHINSLELGDSAVYFCASSPDRGIIGTEAFFGQGTRLTVV.

This clonotype was recorded only once. The chain links TRBV14 to TRBJ2-1; 9 bases are shared with TRBD2. Germline V gene lookup returns CDR1 SGHDN and CDR2 FVKESK. The length of the CDR3 is 17 residues. Trimming cost V 4 bases and J 0 bases; bases outside gene matches: 7. As DNA, the CDR3 is TGTGCCAGCAGCCCATCGGGTAGCGGGGGCTCCTACAATGAGCAGTTCTTC. Encoded protein: CASSPSGSGGSYNEQFF.

As to this clonotype: A much larger clone lies a single base off, so this may be a read error. CDR3 in amino acids: CNARSYEQYF. The CDR3, as DNA: TGCAATGCTAGGAGCTACGAGCAGTACTTC. The chain recombines TRBV20-1 with TRBJ2-7, with D unclear. The CDR3 runs 10 residues. Per the germline V gene, CDR1 is DFQATT and CDR2 is SNEGSKA (reference sequence).

This clonotype was counted many times. The V gene is TRBV5-1, the J gene TRBJ1-1; no firm D call. Germline V gene sequence: CDR1 SGHRS, CDR2 YFSETQ. CDR3 size: 13 residues. Trimming took 4 bases from V and 2 from J, leaving 9 bases between them. CDR3 loop: CASSRLVNTEAFF. CDR3 sequence (DNA): TGCGCCAGCAGCCGGCTCGTCAACACTGAAGCTTTCTTT.

CDR3 nucleotides: TGTGCCAGCAGCCAAGAGGGGGGGGGAACCCAAGAGACCCAGTACTTC. The encoded protein is CASSQEGGGTQETQYF. This rearrangement joins TRBV4-2 to TRBJ2-5; 7 bases are a match to TRBD2. This CDR3 contains 16 residues. V shed 0 bases and J 1 base; nucleotides not matched to a gene: 5. Germline-derived CDR1 and CDR2 are LGHNA and YNFKEQ.